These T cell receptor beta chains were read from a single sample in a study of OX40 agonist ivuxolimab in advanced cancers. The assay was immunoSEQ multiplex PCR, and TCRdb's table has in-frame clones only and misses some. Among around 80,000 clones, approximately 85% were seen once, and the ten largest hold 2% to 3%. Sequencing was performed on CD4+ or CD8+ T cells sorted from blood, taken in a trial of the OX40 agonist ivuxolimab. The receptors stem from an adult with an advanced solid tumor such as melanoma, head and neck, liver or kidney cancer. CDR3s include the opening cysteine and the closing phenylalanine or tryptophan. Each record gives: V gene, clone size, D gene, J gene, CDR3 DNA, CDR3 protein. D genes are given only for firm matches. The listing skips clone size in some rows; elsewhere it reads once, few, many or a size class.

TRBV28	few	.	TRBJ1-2	TGTGCCAGCAGTTTGCCCTTCGCTAACTATGGCTACACCTTC	CASSLPFANYGYTF
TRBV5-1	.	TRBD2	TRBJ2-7	TGCGCCAGCAGCTTGGGTAGCGGGGGGGCCCACGAGCAGTACTTC	CASSLGSGGAHEQYF
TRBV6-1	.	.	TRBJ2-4	TGTGCCAGCACCCAGCAGGACCTCAAAAACATTCAGTACTTC	CASTQQDLKNIQYF
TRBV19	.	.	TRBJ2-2	TGTGCCAGTAGCCCCCAATATAATACCGGGGAGCTGTTTTTT	CASSPQYNTGELFF
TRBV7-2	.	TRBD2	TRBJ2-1	TGTGCCAGCAGCTTACAGGCGGGGGGGCAGGATGAGCAGTTCTTC	CASSLQAGGQDEQFF
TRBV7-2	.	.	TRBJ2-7	TGTGCCAGCAGCTTAGTGAGCCCGGGGTATGAGCAGTACTTC	CASSLVSPGYEQYF
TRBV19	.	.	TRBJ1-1	TGTGCCATTCTCGGGGGGGAAAACACTGAAGCTTTCTTT	CAILGGENTEAFF
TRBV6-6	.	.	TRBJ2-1	TGTGCCAGCAGTTCACGGCGGGACACGGATGAGCAGTTCTTC	CASSSRRDTDEQFF
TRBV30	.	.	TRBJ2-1	TGTGCCTGGAGGAAACGGACCGAGCCCTACAATGAGCAGTTCTTC	CAWRKRTEPYNEQFF
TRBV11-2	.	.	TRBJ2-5	TGTGCCAGCAGCTTCCAAGAGACCCAGTACTTC	CASSFQETQYF
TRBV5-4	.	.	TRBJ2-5	TGTGCCAGCAGCTTGGCAGGGGACGAGACCCAGTACTTC	CASSLAGDETQYF
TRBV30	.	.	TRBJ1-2	TGTGCCTGGAATCCCGGACTTTATGGCTACACCTTC	CAWNPGLYGYTF
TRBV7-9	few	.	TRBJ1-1	TGTGCCAGCAGCTTAGCCTTCGAGGGCACTGAAGCTTTCTTT	CASSLAFEGTEAFF
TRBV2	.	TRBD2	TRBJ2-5	TGTGCCAGCAGTGAGGGACTAGCACTGGAGACCCAGTACTTC	CASSEGLALETQYF
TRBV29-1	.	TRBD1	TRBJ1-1	TGCAGCGCTAGGACAGGGGGGAACACTGAAGCTTTCTTT	CSARTGGNTEAFF
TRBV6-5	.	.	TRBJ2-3	TGTGCCAGCAGTTACGGGCGGTCTAGTAGCACAGATACGCAGTATTTT	CASSYGRSSSTDTQYF
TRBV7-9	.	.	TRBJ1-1	TGTGCCAGCAGCTTGCACCTAAGAGCTTTCTTT	CASSLHLRAFF
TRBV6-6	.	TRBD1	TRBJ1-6	TGTGCCAGCAGCGGACAGGGGGATAATTCACCCCTCCACTTT	CASSGQGDNSPLHF
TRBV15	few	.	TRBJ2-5	TGTGCCACCAGCAGAGGGCAGGGAGAGACCCAGTACTTC	CATSRGQGETQYF
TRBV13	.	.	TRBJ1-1	TGTGCCAGCAGCATCAAGGAAGGGACTGAAGCTTTCTTT	CASSIKEGTEAFF
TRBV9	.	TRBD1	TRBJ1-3	TGTGCCAGCAGCGAACGCAGGGGGACCTCTGGAAACACCATATATTTT	CASSERRGTSGNTIYF
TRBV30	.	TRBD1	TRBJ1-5	TGTGCCTTCGGGACAGGAGGCAATCAGCCCCAGCATTTT	CAFGTGGNQPQHF
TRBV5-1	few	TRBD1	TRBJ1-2	TGCGCCAGCAGCTTGCCAGGGGGCGACTATGGCTACACCTTC	CASSLPGGDYGYTF
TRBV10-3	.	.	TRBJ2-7	TGTGCCATCAGTAGACAGGAGATGGGGGAGCAGTACTTC	CAISRQEMGEQYF
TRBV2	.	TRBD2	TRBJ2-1	TGTGCCAGCAGTGGGCTAGCGGGACTCTACAATGAGCAGTTCTTC	CASSGLAGLYNEQFF
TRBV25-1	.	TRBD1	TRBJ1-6	TGTGCCACCCAGGGGGCGCATAATTCACCCCTCCACTTT	CATQGAHNSPLHF
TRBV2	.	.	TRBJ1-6	TGTGCCAGCAGTGAGTCAGGTCGGGAGAATTCACCCCTCCACTTT	CASSESGRENSPLHF
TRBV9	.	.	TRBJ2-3	TGTGCCAGCAGCGTAGTTCCCTCTGGTGAAGATACGCAGTATTTT	CASSVVPSGEDTQYF
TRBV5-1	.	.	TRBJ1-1	TGCGCCAGCAGCTTCGTTGAAGACGCTGAAGCTTTCTTT	CASSFVEDAEAFF
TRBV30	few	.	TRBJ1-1	TGTGCCTGTGAAAGGAACACTGAAGCTTTCTTT	CACERNTEAFF
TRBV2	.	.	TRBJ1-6	TGTGCCAGCAGTGAAAACGGGGGAACCCTCCACTTT	CASSENGGTLHF
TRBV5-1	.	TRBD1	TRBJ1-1	TGCGCCAGCAGCTTGACAGGGGGGAACACTGAAGCTTTCTTT	CASSLTGGNTEAFF
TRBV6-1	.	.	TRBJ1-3	TGTGCCAGCAGTGAAAACGGACGGGGAAACACCATATATTTT	CASSENGRGNTIYF
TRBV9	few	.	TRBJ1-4	TGTGCCAGCAGCGTAGTATTGGCAGTATCTAATGAAAAACTGTTTTTT	CASSVVLAVSNEKLFF
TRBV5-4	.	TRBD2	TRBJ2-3	TGTGCCAGCAGCGCCCCCACTAGCGGGGATACAGATACGCAGTATTTT	CASSAPTSGDTDTQYF
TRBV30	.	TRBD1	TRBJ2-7	TGTGCCTGGAACTCCCTTTGGGGACAGGGGGCTTCCGAGCAGTACTTC	CAWNSLWGQGASEQYF
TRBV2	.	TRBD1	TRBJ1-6	TGTGCCAGCATGGGACAGACAAATTCACCCCTCCACTTT	CASMGQTNSPLHF
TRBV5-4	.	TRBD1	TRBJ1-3	TGTGCCAGCAGCGCCGGACAGGGGCCCCCCGGAAACACCATATATTTT	CASSAGQGPPGNTIYF
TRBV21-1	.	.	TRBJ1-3	TGTGCCAGCAGCAAAGGGAGGGACTCTGGAAACACCATATATTTT	CASSKGRDSGNTIYF
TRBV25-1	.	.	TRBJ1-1	TGTGCCAGCAGCGCCCTTGGACAGTTGAACACTGAAGCTTTCTTT	CASSALGQLNTEAFF
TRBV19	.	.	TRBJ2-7	TGTGCCAGCCAAACGACAGGTACGTCCTACGAGCAGTACTTC	CASQTTGTSYEQYF
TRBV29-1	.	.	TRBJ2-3	TGCAGCGTTGAGGAGGGAAGCACAGATACGCAGTATTTT	CSVEEGSTDTQYF
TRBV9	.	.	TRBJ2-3	TGTGCCAGCAGCGCACAAGGGACCACAGATACGCAGTATTTT	CASSAQGTTDTQYF
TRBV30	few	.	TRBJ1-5	TGTGCCTGGAGTAGGACAGCCGTTCAACAGCCCCAGCATTTT	CAWSRTAVQQPQHF
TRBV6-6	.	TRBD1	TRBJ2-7	TGTGCCAGCAGTCCCCGACAGGGCCCGACCTACGAGCAGTACTTC	CASSPRQGPTYEQYF
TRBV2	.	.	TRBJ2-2	TGTGCCAGCAGACAGGGCTATCGCACCGGGGAGCTGTTTTTT	CASRQGYRTGELFF
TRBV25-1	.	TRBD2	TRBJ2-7	TGTGCCAGCAGTCAAAATATAGCGGGGGCCTACGAGCAGTACTTC	CASSQNIAGAYEQYF
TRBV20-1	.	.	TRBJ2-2	TGCAGTGCTAGAGGCACCGGGGAGCTGTTTTTT	CSARGTGELFF
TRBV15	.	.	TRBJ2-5	TGTGCCACCAGCAGAGAATTGGGAGAGACCCAGTACTTC	CATSRELGETQYF
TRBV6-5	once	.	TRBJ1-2	TGTGCCAGCAGTTACTCCGTGACAGAGACCTATGGCTACACCTTC	CASSYSVTETYGYTF
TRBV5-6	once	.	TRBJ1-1	TGTGCCAGCACCTTTTGGGACTCACGGGGGAACACTGAAGCTTTCTTT	CASTFWDSRGNTEAFF
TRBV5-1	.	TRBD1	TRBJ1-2	TGCGCCAGCAGCTTGTCGGGGCAGGGGGTACATGGCTACACCTTC	CASSLSGQGVHGYTF
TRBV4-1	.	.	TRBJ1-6	TGCGCCAGCAGCCAAGGGAGCTCCTATAATTCACCCCTCCACTTT	CASSQGSSYNSPLHF
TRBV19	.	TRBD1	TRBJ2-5	TGTGCCAGTAGTATTCAGGGGGTGGAGACCCAGTACTTC	CASSIQGVETQYF
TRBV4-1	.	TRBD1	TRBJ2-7	TGCGCCAGCAGCCGACGGGACAGGGAGATGGACGAGCAGTACTTC	CASSRRDREMDEQYF